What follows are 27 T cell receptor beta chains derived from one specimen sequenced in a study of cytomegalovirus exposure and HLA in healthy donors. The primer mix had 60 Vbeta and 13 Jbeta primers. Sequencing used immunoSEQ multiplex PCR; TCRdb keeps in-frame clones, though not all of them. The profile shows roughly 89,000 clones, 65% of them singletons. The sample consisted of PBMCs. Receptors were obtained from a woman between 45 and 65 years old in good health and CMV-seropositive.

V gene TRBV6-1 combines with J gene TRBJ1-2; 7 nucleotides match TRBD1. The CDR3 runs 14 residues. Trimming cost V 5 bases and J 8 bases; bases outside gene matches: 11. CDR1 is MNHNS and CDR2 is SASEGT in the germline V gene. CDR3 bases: TGTGCCAGCAGTCTGGACAGGTGGGCAGAAGGCTACACCTTC. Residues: CASSLDRWAEGYTF.

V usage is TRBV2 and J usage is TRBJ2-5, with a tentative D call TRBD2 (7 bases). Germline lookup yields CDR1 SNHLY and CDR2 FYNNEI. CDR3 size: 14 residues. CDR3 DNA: TGTGCGACCGAGACGGGGGGCCTACAAGAGACCCAGTACTTC. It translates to CATETGGLQETQYF.

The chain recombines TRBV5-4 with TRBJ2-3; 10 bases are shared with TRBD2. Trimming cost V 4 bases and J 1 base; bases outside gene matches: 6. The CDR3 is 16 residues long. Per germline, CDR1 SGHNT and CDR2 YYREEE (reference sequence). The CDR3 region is CASSRKLAGRTDTQYF. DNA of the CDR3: TGTGCCAGCAGCCGAAAACTAGCGGGGCGCACAGATACGCAGTATTTT.

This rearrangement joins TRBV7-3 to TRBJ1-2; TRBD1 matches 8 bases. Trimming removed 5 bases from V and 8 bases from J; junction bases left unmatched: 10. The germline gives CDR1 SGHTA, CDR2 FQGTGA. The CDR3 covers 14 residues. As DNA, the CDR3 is TGTGCCAGCAGCCCTAACAGGTCAGGGGGCGGCTACACCTTC. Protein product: CASSPNRSGGGYTF.

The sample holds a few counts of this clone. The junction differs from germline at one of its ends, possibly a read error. In DNA, the CDR3 is TGTGCCAGCAGTTTTTCCGCCGGGACAGGGTACACTGAGCAGTTCTTC. Its protein is CASSFSAGTGYTEQFF. V gene TRBV27 combines with J gene TRBJ2-1; 9 bases map to TRBD1. CDR1 MNHEY and CDR2 SMNVEV come from the germline V gene (reference sequence). This CDR3 spans 16 amino acids.

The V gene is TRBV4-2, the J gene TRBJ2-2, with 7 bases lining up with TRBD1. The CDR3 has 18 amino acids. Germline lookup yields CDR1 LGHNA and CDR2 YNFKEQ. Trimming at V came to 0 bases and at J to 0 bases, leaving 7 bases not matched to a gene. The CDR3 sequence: CASSQETGLSANTGELFF. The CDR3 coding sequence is TGTGCCAGCAGCCAAGAGACAGGGCTTAGCGCGAACACCGGGGAGCTGTTTTTT.

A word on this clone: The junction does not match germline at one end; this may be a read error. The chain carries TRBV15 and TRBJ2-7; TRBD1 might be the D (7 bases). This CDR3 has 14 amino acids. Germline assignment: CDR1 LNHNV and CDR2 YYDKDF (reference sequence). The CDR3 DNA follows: TGTGCCACCAGCAGAACAGCCTCAGGGGGGCTTTTGGACTTC. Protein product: CATSRTASGGLLDF.

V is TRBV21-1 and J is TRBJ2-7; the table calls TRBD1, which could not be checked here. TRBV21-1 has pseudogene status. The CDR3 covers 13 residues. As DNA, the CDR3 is TGTGCCAGCAGCAAAAAGGGGGTGTACGAGCAGTACTTC. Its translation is CASSKKGVYEQYF.

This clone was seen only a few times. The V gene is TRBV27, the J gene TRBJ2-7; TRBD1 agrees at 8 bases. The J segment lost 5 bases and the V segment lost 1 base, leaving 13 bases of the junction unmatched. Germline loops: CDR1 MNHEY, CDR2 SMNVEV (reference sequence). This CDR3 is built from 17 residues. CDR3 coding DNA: TGTGCCAGCAGTTTATGGGCGGGACAGGCCAACACCAACGAGCAGTACTTC. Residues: CASSLWAGQANTNEQYF.

The CDR3 region is CASSQAGVNNSPLHF. The CDR3, as DNA: TGCGCCAGCAGCCAAGCAGGGGTCAATAATTCACCCCTCCACTTT. The chain combines TRBV4-3 with TRBJ1-6; weak D call: TRBD1 (6 bases). Germline V gives CDR1 LGHNA, CDR2 YSLEER. V lost 1 base and J 5 bases, leaving 9 bases between the germline ends. The CDR3 has 15 residues.

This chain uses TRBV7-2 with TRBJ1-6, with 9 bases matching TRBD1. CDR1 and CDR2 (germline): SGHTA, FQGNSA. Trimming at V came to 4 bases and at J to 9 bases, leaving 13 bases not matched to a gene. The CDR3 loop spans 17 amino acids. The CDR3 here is CASSSGTGNLEGSPLHF. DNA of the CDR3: TGTGCCAGCAGCTCCGGGACAGGGAACTTAGAGGGTTCACCCCTCCACTTT.

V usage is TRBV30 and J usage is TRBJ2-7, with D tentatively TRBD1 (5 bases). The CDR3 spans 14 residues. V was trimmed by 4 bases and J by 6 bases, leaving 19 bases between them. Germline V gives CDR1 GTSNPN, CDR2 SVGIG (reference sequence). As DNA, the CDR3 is TGTGCCTGGATGCCACCCCACAGGTATGGCGAGCAGTACTTC. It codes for CAWMPPHRYGEQYF.

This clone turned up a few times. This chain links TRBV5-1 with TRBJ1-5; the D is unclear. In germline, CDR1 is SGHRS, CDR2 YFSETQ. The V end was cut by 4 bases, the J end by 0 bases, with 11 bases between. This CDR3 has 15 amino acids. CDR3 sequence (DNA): TGCGCCAGCAGCCCTCTAGGAAATAGCAATCAGCCCCAGCATTTT. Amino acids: CASSPLGNSNQPQHF.

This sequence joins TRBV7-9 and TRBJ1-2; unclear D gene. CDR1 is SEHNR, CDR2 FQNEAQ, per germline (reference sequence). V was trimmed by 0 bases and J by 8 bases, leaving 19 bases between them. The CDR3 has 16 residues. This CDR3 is CASSLAEVPDIDGYTF. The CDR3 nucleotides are TGTGCCAGCAGCTTAGCCGAGGTCCCGGATATTGACGGCTACACCTTC.

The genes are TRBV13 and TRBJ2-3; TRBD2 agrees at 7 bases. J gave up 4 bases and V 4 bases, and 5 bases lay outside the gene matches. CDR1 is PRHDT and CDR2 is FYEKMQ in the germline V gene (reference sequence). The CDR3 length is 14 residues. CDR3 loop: CASSSKAGSDTQYF. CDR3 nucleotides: TGTGCCAGCAGCTCCAAAGCGGGATCAGATACGCAGTATTTT.

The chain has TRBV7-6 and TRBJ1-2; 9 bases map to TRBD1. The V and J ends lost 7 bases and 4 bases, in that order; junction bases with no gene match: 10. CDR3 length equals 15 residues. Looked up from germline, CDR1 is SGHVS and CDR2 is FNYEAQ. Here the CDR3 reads CASTLQPGQGYGYTF. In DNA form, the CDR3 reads TGTGCCAGCACCCTTCAACCGGGACAGGGCTATGGCTACACCTTC.

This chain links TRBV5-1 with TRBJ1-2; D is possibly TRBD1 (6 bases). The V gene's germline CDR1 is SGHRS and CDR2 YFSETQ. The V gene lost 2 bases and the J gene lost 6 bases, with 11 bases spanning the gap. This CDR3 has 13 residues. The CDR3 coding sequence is TGCGCCAGCAGCTTCCGGGACAAAAATGGCTACACCTTC. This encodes CASSFRDKNGYTF.

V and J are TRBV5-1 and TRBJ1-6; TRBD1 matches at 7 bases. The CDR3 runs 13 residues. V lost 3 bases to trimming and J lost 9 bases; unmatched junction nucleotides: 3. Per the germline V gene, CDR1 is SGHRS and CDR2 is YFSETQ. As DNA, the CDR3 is TGCGCCAGCAGCTGGGACAGAAGTTCACCCCTCCACTTT. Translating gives CASSWDRSSPLHF.

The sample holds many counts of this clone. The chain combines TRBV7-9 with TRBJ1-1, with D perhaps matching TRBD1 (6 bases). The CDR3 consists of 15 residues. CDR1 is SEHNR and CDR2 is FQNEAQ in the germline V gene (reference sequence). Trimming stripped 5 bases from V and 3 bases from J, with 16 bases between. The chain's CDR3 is CASSPGVAVDTEAFF. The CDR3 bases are TGTGCCAGCAGCCCAGGGGTGGCGGTGGACACTGAAGCTTTCTTT.

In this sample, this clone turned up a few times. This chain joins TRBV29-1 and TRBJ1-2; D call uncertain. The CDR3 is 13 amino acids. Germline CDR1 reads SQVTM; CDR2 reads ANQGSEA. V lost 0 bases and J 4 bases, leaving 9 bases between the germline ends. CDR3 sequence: CSVEDPLSYGYTF. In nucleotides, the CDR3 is TGCAGCGTTGAAGATCCACTCTCCTATGGCTACACCTTC.

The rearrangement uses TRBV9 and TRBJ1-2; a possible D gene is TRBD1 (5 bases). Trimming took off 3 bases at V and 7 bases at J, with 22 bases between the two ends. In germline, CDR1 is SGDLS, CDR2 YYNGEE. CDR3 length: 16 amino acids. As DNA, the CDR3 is TGTGCCAGCAGCGATAGCCTAGGAGGGGAGGGCGGTGGCTACACCTTC. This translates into CASSDSLGGEGGGYTF.

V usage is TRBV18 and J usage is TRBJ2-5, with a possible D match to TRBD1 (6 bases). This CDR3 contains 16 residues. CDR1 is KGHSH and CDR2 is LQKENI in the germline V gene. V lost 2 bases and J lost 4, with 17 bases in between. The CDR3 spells CASSPFVSQGPETQYF. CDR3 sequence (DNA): TGTGCCAGCTCACCATTCGTTTCTCAGGGGCCAGAGACCCAGTACTTC.

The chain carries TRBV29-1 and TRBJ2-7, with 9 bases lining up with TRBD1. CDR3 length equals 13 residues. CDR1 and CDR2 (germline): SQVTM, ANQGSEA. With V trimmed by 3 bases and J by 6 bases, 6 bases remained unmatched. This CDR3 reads CSVEDGTGSEQYF. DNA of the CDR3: TGCAGCGTTGAGGACGGGACAGGGAGCGAGCAGTACTTC.

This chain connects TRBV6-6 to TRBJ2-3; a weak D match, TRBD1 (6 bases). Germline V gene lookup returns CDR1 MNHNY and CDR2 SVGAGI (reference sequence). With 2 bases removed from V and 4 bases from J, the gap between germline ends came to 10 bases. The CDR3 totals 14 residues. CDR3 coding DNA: TGTGCCAGCAGTTACCGATCAGGGGCAGATACGCAGTATTTT. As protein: CASSYRSGADTQYF.

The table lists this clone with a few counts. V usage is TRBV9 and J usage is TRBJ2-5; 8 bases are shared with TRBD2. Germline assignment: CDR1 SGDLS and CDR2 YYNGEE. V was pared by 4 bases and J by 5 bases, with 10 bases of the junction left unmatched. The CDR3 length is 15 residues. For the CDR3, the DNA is TGTGCCAGCAGCCCCCAAGCGGGGGAACTTGAGACCCAGTACTTC. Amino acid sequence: CASSPQAGELETQYF.

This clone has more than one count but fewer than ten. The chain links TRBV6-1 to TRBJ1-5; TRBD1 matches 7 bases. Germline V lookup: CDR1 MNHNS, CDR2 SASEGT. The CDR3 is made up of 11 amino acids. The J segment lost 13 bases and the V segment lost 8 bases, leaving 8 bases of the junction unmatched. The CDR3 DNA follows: TGTGCCAGCGGGACAGTCCTTCAACAGCATTTT. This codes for CASGTVLQQHF.

The CDR3 protein is CASREQGSSTGELFF. In DNA, the CDR3 is TGTGCCAGCAGGGAACAGGGATCTTCCACCGGGGAGCTGTTTTTT. The chain couples TRBV6-1 to TRBJ2-2; D perhaps matches TRBD1 (6 bases). V was clipped by 6 bases and J by 4 bases, with 15 bases between them. Germline V CDR1 and CDR2: MNHNS, SASEGT. This CDR3 has 15 amino acids.